The source of this TCR beta chain is a study of shared clonotypes between healthy human individuals. Sequencing was performed with immunoSEQ multiplex PCR; in TCRdb, only in-frame clones are kept and a portion is missing. The table records some 2,100,000 clones, more than 90% of them present only once. Germline V lookup: CDR1 GTSNPN, CDR2 SVGIG (reference sequence). There are 13 residues in the CDR3. Germline trimming cut 8 bases from V and 1 base from J; bases unmatched to any gene: 5. Healthy HIV-negative adults without recent acute infections or vaccinations served as donors. The sample comprised naive CD4+ T cells sorted from blood. The subset was: CD45RA+ positively selected. This clonotype originated in a young man in good health. The chain uses TRBV30 and TRBJ1-2; 9 bases align to TRBD1. The CDR3, as DNA: TGTGCCAATCGACAGGGGGTTAACTATGGCTACACCTTC. Translation: CANRQGVNYGYTF.